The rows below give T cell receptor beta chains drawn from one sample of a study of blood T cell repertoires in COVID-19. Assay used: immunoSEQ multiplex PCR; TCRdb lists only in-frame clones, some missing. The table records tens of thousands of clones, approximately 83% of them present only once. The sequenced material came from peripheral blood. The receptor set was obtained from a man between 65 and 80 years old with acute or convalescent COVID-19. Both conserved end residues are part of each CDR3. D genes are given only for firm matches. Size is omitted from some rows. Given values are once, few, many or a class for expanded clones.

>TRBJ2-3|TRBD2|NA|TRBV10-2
TGCGCCACCTTAAGGGAACTAGCGGGAGGAGGAGGCACAGATACGCAGTATTTT
CATLRELAGGGGTDTQYF
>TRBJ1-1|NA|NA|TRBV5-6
TGTGCCAGCAGCTTTCAAGGAATCGGGTCTGAAGCTTTCTTT
CASSFQGIGSEAFF
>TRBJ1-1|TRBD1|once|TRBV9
TGTGCCAGCAGCGTAGAAGGACAGGGGGGTAGGACTGAAGCTTTCTTT
CASSVEGQGGRTEAFF
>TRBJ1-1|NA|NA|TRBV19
TGTGCCAGTAGTATGGGGCAGGCTGTCGGAGCTTTCTTT
CASSMGQAVGAFF
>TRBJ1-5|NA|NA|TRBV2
TGTGCCAGCAGTGTAGGGGATCAGCCCCAGCATTTT
CASSVGDQPQHF
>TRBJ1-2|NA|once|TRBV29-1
TGCAGCGTTGAACGACATCCCGCGGGAGATGGCTACACCTTC
CSVERHPAGDGYTF
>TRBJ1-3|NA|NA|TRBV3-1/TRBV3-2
TGTGCCAGCAGCCACCGGGAAGGCGGAAACACCATATATTTT
CASSHREGGNTIYF
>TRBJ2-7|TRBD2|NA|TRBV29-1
TGCAGCGTAAATGTGGGGAGGGGCGAGCAGTACTTC
CSVNVGRGEQYF
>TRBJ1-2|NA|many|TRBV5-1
TGCGCCAGCAGCCCAGCAACAACCTCAGGGAGGAGCTACACCTTC
CASSPATTSGRSYTF
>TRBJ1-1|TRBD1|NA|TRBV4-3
TGCGCCAGCAGCCAAGAGGACAGGGGCACTGAAGCTTTCTTT
CASSQEDRGTEAFF
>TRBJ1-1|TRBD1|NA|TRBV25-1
TGTGCCAGTAGACAGGGGCACACTGAAGCTTTCTTT
CASRQGHTEAFF
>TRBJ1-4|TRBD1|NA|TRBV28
TGTGCCAGCAGTTCCCTATCCGGGACAGTTGAAAAACTGTTTTTT
CASSSLSGTVEKLFF
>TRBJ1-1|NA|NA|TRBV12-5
TGTGCTAGTGGTTTGAGGCCGGGGTGGGGTAATGAAGCTTTCTTT
CASGLRPGWGNEAFF
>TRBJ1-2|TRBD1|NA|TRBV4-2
TGTGCCAGCAGCCAACCTCCGGGACAGGGGAGAAACGGCTACACCTTC
CASSQPPGQGRNGYTF
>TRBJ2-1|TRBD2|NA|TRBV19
TGTGCCAGTAGTAACGCCGGACGACTAGCGGGTTACAATGAGCAGTTCTTC
CASSNAGRLAGYNEQFF
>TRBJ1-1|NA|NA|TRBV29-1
TGCAGCGTTGAGGGGCTGGGCGGATTAAACACTGAAGCTTTCTTT
CSVEGLGGLNTEAFF
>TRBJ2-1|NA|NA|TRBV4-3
TGCGCCAGCAGCCATTTAGTAACCAATGAGCAGTTCTTC
CASSHLVTNEQFF
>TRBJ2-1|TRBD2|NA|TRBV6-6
TGTGCCAGCAGTCGACCATTAAGCGGGAGGGCTTACAATGAGCAGTTCTTC
CASSRPLSGRAYNEQFF
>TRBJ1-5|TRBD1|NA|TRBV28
TGTGCCAGCAGATGGACAGGGGGCAATCAGCCCCAGCATTTT
CASRWTGGNQPQHF
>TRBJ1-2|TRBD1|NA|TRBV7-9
TGTGCCAGCAGCCAGGGGGAGCCGGGCTATGGCTACACCTTC
CASSQGEPGYGYTF
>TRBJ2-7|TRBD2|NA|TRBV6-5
TGTGCCATCACTAGCGCGGGAGTCTACGAGCAGTACTTC
CAITSAGVYEQYF
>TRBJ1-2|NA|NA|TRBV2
TGTGCCAGCAGTGCTCGGACAGCCGCTATCTTC
CASSARTAAIF
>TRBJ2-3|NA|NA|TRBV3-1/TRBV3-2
TGTGCCAGCAGCCAAGTTGGCGGTTTCACAGATACGCAGTATTTT
CASSQVGGFTDTQYF
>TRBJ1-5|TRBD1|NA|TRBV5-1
TGCGCCAGCAGCTTGGACGGGACAGGGGGCTTCGATCAGCCCCAGCATTTT
CASSLDGTGGFDQPQHF
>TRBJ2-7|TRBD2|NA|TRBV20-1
TGCAGTGCTAGTCGCCGACTAGCGGGAGTACTCGGCTACGAGCAGTACTTC
CSASRRLAGVLGYEQYF
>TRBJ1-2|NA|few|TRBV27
TGTGCCAGCAGTTTGAACAGGGATAGCTCCGGCTACACCTTC
CASSLNRDSSGYTF
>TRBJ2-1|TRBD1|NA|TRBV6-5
TGTGCCAGCAGTTACCGACAGGGTAGTGTGAGTGAGCAGTTCTTC
CASSYRQGSVSEQFF
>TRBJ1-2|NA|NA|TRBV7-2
TGTGCCAGCAGCTTAGACGGGATTCGTGGCTACACCTTC
CASSLDGIRGYTF
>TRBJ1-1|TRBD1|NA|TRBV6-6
TGTGCCAGCAGTTCCTCTTCCGGACAGGGGGCCGCCGAAGCTTTCTTT
CASSSSSGQGAAEAFF